The rows below give T cell receptor beta chains drawn from one sample of a study of T cells after somatic rescue of genetic block. Clones were sequenced by immunoSEQ multiplex PCR, and TCRdb holds only the in-frame ones, with some missing. In the table there are about 12,000 clones, around 67% of which are singletons. The sequencing input was peripheral blood mononuclear cells (PBMCs). Receptors were obtained from a boy between 10 and 17 years old. Both conserved end residues are part of each CDR3. Fields, in order: V gene, clone size, J gene, D gene, CDR3 DNA, CDR3 protein. The D gene is left open where the match is weak. A row's size may be missing; if present it is once, few, many or a size class.

v_call: TRBV27; clone_size: -; j_call: TRBJ2-1; d_call: TRBD2; cdr3_nt: TGTGCCAGCAGTTTAGGACTAGCGGGAGTTGGTGAGCAGTTCTTC; cdr3_aa: CASSLGLAGVGEQFF
v_call: TRBV20-1; clone_size: -; j_call: TRBJ2-2; d_call: -; cdr3_nt: TGCAGTGCTAGAAACACCGGGGAGCTGTTTTTT; cdr3_aa: CSARNTGELFF
v_call: TRBV28; clone_size: few; j_call: TRBJ1-1; d_call: -; cdr3_nt: TGTGCCAGCAGTTTAGTGGGGATTATGAACACTGAAGCTTTCTTT; cdr3_aa: CASSLVGIMNTEAFF
v_call: TRBV5-1; clone_size: -; j_call: TRBJ2-7; d_call: TRBD1; cdr3_nt: TGCGCCAGCAGCTTGGCCCACCCAGGGGGCTCCTACGAGCAGTACTTC; cdr3_aa: CASSLAHPGGSYEQYF
v_call: TRBV7-9; clone_size: medium-sized; j_call: TRBJ1-4; d_call: -; cdr3_nt: TGTGCCAGCAGCTTCAGGACAGAGAATGAAAAACTGTTTTTT; cdr3_aa: CASSFRTENEKLFF
v_call: TRBV23-1; clone_size: -; j_call: TRBJ2-7; d_call: -; cdr3_nt: TGCGCCAGCAGTCAATCAACCAGTCCCTACGAGCAGTACTTC; cdr3_aa: CASSQSTSPYEQYF
v_call: TRBV5-1; clone_size: -; j_call: TRBJ2-2; d_call: -; cdr3_nt: TGCGCCAGCAGCTTGGGACAGGTCCCCGGGGAGCTGTTTTTT; cdr3_aa: CASSLGQVPGELFF
v_call: TRBV7-3; clone_size: -; j_call: TRBJ1-1; d_call: TRBD1; cdr3_nt: TGTGCCAGCAGCCTTACAGGGGGCGCCGGGGACACTGAAGCTTTCTTT; cdr3_aa: CASSLTGGAGDTEAFF
v_call: TRBV5-1; clone_size: -; j_call: TRBJ2-7; d_call: -; cdr3_nt: TGCGCCAGCAGCTCGCCTACCCGGGGTATCAACGAGCAGTACTTC; cdr3_aa: CASSSPTRGINEQYF
v_call: TRBV5-1; clone_size: -; j_call: TRBJ2-3; d_call: -; cdr3_nt: TGCGCCAGCAGCTTGGTAGTGGTTACTAGATCTAGCACAGATACGCAGTATTTT; cdr3_aa: CASSLVVVTRSSTDTQYF
v_call: TRBV4-2; clone_size: -; j_call: TRBJ2-1; d_call: -; cdr3_nt: TGTGCCAGCAGCCAAGAACGCCTATCGACAGGAGAAGGAGAGCAGTTCTTC; cdr3_aa: CASSQERLSTGEGEQFF
v_call: TRBV6-6; clone_size: -; j_call: TRBJ2-3; d_call: -; cdr3_nt: TGTGCCAGCAGTTTCCTACCGGGCAGGGACTCAGATACGCAGTATTTT; cdr3_aa: CASSFLPGRDSDTQYF
v_call: TRBV6-5; clone_size: -; j_call: TRBJ2-7; d_call: -; cdr3_nt: TGTGCCAGCAGTTACTCGGGGCCGGTCAGGTACGAGCAGTACTTC; cdr3_aa: CASSYSGPVRYEQYF
v_call: TRBV7-9; clone_size: -; j_call: TRBJ2-7; d_call: -; cdr3_nt: TGTGCCAGCAGCTTAGGGACAGTGACCTCTGAGGAGCAGTACTTC; cdr3_aa: CASSLGTVTSEEQYF